This T cell receptor (beta chain) was sequenced for a study of blood T cell repertoires in COVID-19. The wider study: Donors in the United States, Italy and Spain gave samples during acute or convalescent COVID-19. In each case, the material was cDNA or gDNA derived from T cells, B-cell-depleted T cells, or PBMCs.

The CDR3 has 14 amino acids. Germline values: CDR1 MNHEY, CDR2 SVGAGI. The junction had 8 bases not matched to a gene; V was cut back by 6 bases and J by 5 bases. Source study methods: Amplification with reference gene primers provided the estimates of nucleated cell counts. Assay: immunoSEQ multiplex PCR; the TCRdb copy retains only in-frame clones and omits some. From that table come the V and J calls and clone size; the DNA was used to work out D and trimming. The profile shows 70,000 or so clones, 86% of them singletons. The origin of this receptor is a woman aged 60-75 years with acute or convalescent COVID-19. The specimen sequenced was peripheral blood. The gene calls are TRBV6-5 and TRBJ2-5, with 8 positions matching TRBD2. DNA for the CDR3: TGTGCCAGCAGCGGACTAGCCCTTGGGGAGACCCAGTACTTC. Translated, it gives CASSGLALGETQYF.